This T cell receptor beta chain came from a study of T-cell reconstitution after alpha-beta-depleted transplantation in children. Preparation of the TCRbeta library involved a method that used unique molecular identifiers. MiXCR, run by TCRdb on the PCR reads, gives a single entry per CDR3 protein. The repertoire holds hundreds of thousands of distinct CDR3 sequences, with roughly 15% as singletons. This clonotype was detected many times. Losses at the gene ends were 8 bases for V and 1 base for J; bases not matched to a gene: 14. CDR1 DFQATT and CDR2 SNEGSKA come from the germline V gene (reference sequence). CDR3 size: 15 residues.

The V and J genes are TRBV20-1 and TRBJ2-7; TRBD1 matches at 7 bases. The clonotype was recovered from a human donor who donated a stem cell graft to a child with acute myeloid leukemia. Sequenced material: PBMCs from the stem cell graft donor, taken from the stem cell graft. Written as DNA, the CDR3 is TGCAGTATACCAGACCAGGACAGGCGATCCTACGAGCAGTACTTC. Protein sequence: CSIPDQDRRSYEQYF.